Each of the 15 T cell receptor beta chains below was sequenced from the same sample in a study of blood T cell repertoires in COVID-19. TCRdb's table, derived via immunoSEQ multiplex PCR, lists solely in-frame clones and lacks some. The data contain about 150,000 clones, about 80% of them seen just once; the ten biggest clones take up about an eighth. Material: peripheral blood. These receptors were taken from a man in his sixties or seventies who had recovered from COVID-19.

The chain is built from TRBV6-2 or TRBV6-3 and TRBJ2-7; D gene uncertain. The ends were cut back, 6 bases at V and 3 bases at J, with 6 bases in the middle. CDR1 and CDR2 from the germline V gene are MNHEY and SVGEGT. The CDR3 runs to 11 residues. The CDR3 spells CASSSFYEQYF. CDR3 nucleotide sequence: TGTGCCAGCAGCAGCTTCTACGAGCAGTACTTC.

The rearrangement uses TRBV11-1 and TRBJ1-2, with 9 bases matching TRBD1. The germline V gene has CDR1 SGHAT and CDR2 FQDESV (reference sequence). Unmatched junction bases numbered 5, after V lost 5 bases and J lost 4 bases. The CDR3 runs 14 residues. CDR3 in DNA: TGTGCCAGCAGCCGGACAGGGGACCTCTATGGCTACACCTTC. This translates into CASSRTGDLYGYTF.

The chain uses TRBV6-2 or TRBV6-3 and TRBJ1-4; tentatively, D is TRBD1 (5 bases). The CDR3 totals 15 residues. Trimming removed 4 bases from V and 11 bases from J, with 20 bases in between. Germline V gene sequence: CDR1 MNHEY, CDR2 SVGEGT. CDR3 loop: CASSLLRAPVEKLFF. The CDR3 nucleotides are TGTGCCAGCAGTTTACTCAGGGCTCCGGTCGAGAAACTGTTTTTT.

V usage is TRBV29-1 and J usage is TRBJ1-1, with 8 bases identical to TRBD1. The length of the CDR3 is 14 residues. The ends lost 1 base at V and 2 bases at J; junction bases unmatched: 3. CDR1 is SQVTM and CDR2 is ANQGSEA in the germline V gene. CDR3 protein: CSVEGGQVNTEAFF. CDR3 bases: TGCAGCGTTGAAGGGGGACAGGTTAACACTGAAGCTTTCTTT.

The genes are TRBV4-2 and TRBJ2-1; 9 bases map to TRBD1. Per the germline V gene, CDR1 is LGHNA and CDR2 is YNFKEQ. This CDR3 is 15 amino acids long. Trimming cost V 1 base and J 8 bases; bases outside gene matches: 6. CDR3 sequence: CASSQGDRVSDEQFF. The CDR3 region has the DNA TGTGCCAGCAGCCAAGGGGACAGGGTATCGGATGAGCAGTTCTTC.

The chain has TRBV10-3 and TRBJ1-5; the match to TRBD1 covers 8 bases. The J segment lost 7 bases and the V segment lost 2 bases, leaving 13 bases of the junction unmatched. The CDR3 extends over 17 amino acids. Per germline, CDR1 ENHRY and CDR2 SYGVKD. Written as DNA, the CDR3 is TGTGCCATCAGTGAGGGACAGGGACGGTTGGCGTACCAGCCCCAGCATTTT. Translated, it gives CAISEGQGRLAYQPQHF.

The rearrangement uses TRBV10-3 and TRBJ2-2, with a weak D call TRBD2 (5 bases). V shed 10 bases and J shed 3 bases, with 18 bases lying between them. Germline assignment: CDR1 ENHRY and CDR2 SYGVKD. The CDR3 extends over 15 amino acids. As DNA, the CDR3 is TGTGCCACCCGTTCGAGGGAGAGCTACACCGGGGAGCTGTTTTTT. This gives the protein CATRSRESYTGELFF.

This chain uses TRBV27 with TRBJ1-2; perhaps TRBD1 as D (6 bases). The V end lost 3 bases, the J end lost 5 bases, and 10 bases lay between the germline ends. This CDR3 spans 13 amino acids. Germline V gives CDR1 MNHEY, CDR2 SMNVEV (reference sequence). In DNA, the CDR3 is TGTGCCAGCAGTTTCCAGGGGCGATATGGCTACACCTTC. Translation gives CASSFQGRYGYTF.

This sequence joins TRBV4-1 and TRBJ2-7; D uncertain. V was trimmed by 3 bases and J by 7 bases, leaving 25 bases between them. This CDR3 is 17 amino acids long. Germline lookup yields CDR1 MGHRA and CDR2 YSYEKL. The CDR3 here is CASSHRSRGEEPREQYF. For the CDR3, the DNA is TGCGCCAGCAGCCATCGATCCCGTGGCGAGGAGCCTAGGGAGCAGTACTTC.

This rearrangement joins TRBV6-5 to TRBJ2-3, with D possibly TRBD2 on 5 matching bases. The V gene's germline CDR1 is MNHEY and CDR2 SVGAGI. The V end lost 3 bases, the J end lost 2 bases, and 15 bases lay between the germline ends. The CDR3 covers 16 residues. CDR3 nucleotide sequence: TGTGCCAGCAGTTATTTCAGCGGTACTTACACAGATACGCAGTATTTT. Protein sequence: CASSYFSGTYTDTQYF.

This chain joins TRBV28 and TRBJ1-4; D unresolved. V lost 7 bases, J lost 0 bases, and 9 bases lay in between. The CDR3 has 14 amino acids. CDR1 is MDHEN and CDR2 is SYDVKM in the germline V gene. CDR3 region: CASTQRATNEKLFF. The CDR3, as DNA: TGTGCCAGCACCCAACGGGCAACTAATGAAAAACTGTTTTTT.

This chain connects TRBV6-1 to TRBJ2-7; D not certain. V was pared by 2 bases and J by 0 bases, with 14 bases between. CDR1 and CDR2 from the germline V gene are MNHNS and SASEGT. The CDR3 totals 16 residues. The DNA of the CDR3 is TGTGCCAGCAGTGAAAATATCCACCCGAGCTCCTACGAGCAGTACTTC. Translated, it gives CASSENIHPSSYEQYF.

V usage is TRBV11-2 and J usage is TRBJ2-1; possible D gene TRBD2, 6 bases. V lost 2 bases and J 9 bases, leaving 11 bases between the germline ends. Germline V CDR1 and CDR2: SGHAT, FQNNGV. CDR3 length equals 13 residues. Written as DNA, the CDR3 is TGTGCCAGCAGCTTAAAGGCGGGGATTGAGCAGTTCTTC. As protein: CASSLKAGIEQFF.

The chain joins TRBV3-1 (or the pseudogene TRBV3-2) to TRBJ2-7; D may be TRBD1 (5 bases). CDR1 LGHDT and CDR2 YNNKEL come from the germline V gene (reference sequence). Deletions cut 0 bases from V and 4 bases from J, with 13 bases between. The CDR3 totals 15 residues. CDR3 region: CASSQDDSLYYEQYF. CDR3 DNA sequence: TGTGCCAGCAGCCAAGACGACAGTTTATATTACGAGCAGTACTTC.

The chain couples TRBV6-4 to TRBJ1-2; 8 nucleotides agree with TRBD1. Germline assignment: CDR1 MRHNA and CDR2 SNTAGT. J gave up 5 bases and V 6 bases, and 5 bases lay outside the gene matches. This CDR3 is 13 amino acids long. CDR3 residues: CASSGTGFYGYTF. The CDR3 coding sequence is TGTGCCAGCAGCGGGACAGGCTTTTATGGCTACACCTTC.